A selection of T cell receptor beta chains follows, all from one sample in a study of cytomegalovirus exposure and HLA in healthy donors. This table comes from immunoSEQ multiplex PCR, and its TCRdb copy is limited to in-frame clones, with some not included. The sample lists roughly 190,000 clones, roughly 13% seen once, with less than 8.5% in the top ten. The sequenced sample was PBMCs. The receptor set was obtained from a man between 45 and 60 years old in good health and CMV-seropositive. Both conserved end residues are part of each CDR3. The D gene is left open where the match is weak. Rows give clone size only sometimes, using once, few, many, or a class for an expanded clone.

v_gene: TRBV25-1
j_gene: TRBJ1-1
d_gene: TRBD1
abundance: .
CDR3nt: TGTGCCAGCAGTGACTCTCCCGGGACAGGGAACACTGAAGCTTTCTTT
CDR3aa: CASSDSPGTGNTEAFF

v_gene: TRBV18
j_gene: TRBJ1-1
d_gene: .
abundance: .
CDR3nt: TGTGCCAGCTCACCACTGGCCCCGGGGGACACTGAAGCTTTCTTT
CDR3aa: CASSPLAPGDTEAFF

v_gene: TRBV5-4
j_gene: TRBJ1-4
d_gene: .
abundance: .
CDR3nt: TGTGCCAGCAGCTTACGTTCGGGTAATTCTAATGAAAAACTGTTTTTT
CDR3aa: CASSLRSGNSNEKLFF

v_gene: TRBV7-2
j_gene: TRBJ2-5
d_gene: TRBD2
abundance: .
CDR3nt: TGTGCCAGCAGCTCCGGGACTAGCGGAACCTCGGAGACCCAGTACTTC
CDR3aa: CASSSGTSGTSETQYF

v_gene: TRBV30
j_gene: TRBJ2-5
d_gene: TRBD2
abundance: .
CDR3nt: TGTGCCTGGAATCCGGGACTAGCGGCAGGCCAAGAGACCCAGTACTTC
CDR3aa: CAWNPGLAAGQETQYF

v_gene: TRBV10-3
j_gene: TRBJ1-1
d_gene: .
abundance: .
CDR3nt: TGTGCCATCAGTGAATGGGGAGGGTCCAACACTGAAGCTTTCTTT
CDR3aa: CAISEWGGSNTEAFF

v_gene: TRBV9
j_gene: TRBJ1-1
d_gene: TRBD1
abundance: .
CDR3nt: TGTGCCAGCAGCGTAGGGTCCGGGACAGCGAACACTGAAGCTTTCTTT
CDR3aa: CASSVGSGTANTEAFF

v_gene: TRBV6-5
j_gene: TRBJ1-4
d_gene: TRBD1
abundance: .
CDR3nt: TGTGCCAGCTCGGACAGGGTTAATGAAAAACTGTTTTTT
CDR3aa: CASSDRVNEKLFF

v_gene: TRBV6-1
j_gene: TRBJ2-1
d_gene: .
abundance: few
CDR3nt: TGTGCCAGCAGTGAAGGCCCTAGCAATGAGCAGTTCTTC
CDR3aa: CASSEGPSNEQFF

v_gene: TRBV5-1
j_gene: TRBJ2-7
d_gene: .
abundance: few
CDR3nt: TGCGCCAGCAGCGCCACAGGGAGCTCCTACGAGCAGTACTTC
CDR3aa: CASSATGSSYEQYF

v_gene: TRBV6-5
j_gene: TRBJ1-2
d_gene: .
abundance: few
CDR3nt: TGTGCCAGCAGTAAGGGAGGAGGGAATTCGTATGGCTACACCTTC
CDR3aa: CASSKGGGNSYGYTF

v_gene: TRBV25-1
j_gene: TRBJ1-2
d_gene: .
abundance: few
CDR3nt: TGTGCCAGCAGCCGCGGGGGGGACTATGGCTACACCTTC
CDR3aa: CASSRGGDYGYTF

v_gene: TRBV7-2
j_gene: TRBJ2-2
d_gene: .
abundance: .
CDR3nt: TGTGCCAGCAGCGTAGAACCGGGGGTGAACACCGGGGAGCTGTTTTTT
CDR3aa: CASSVEPGVNTGELFF

v_gene: TRBV5-8
j_gene: TRBJ1-5
d_gene: TRBD1
abundance: .
CDR3nt: TGTGCCAGCAGCGCCGGTCTTAGGGGGCGAGGTGATCAGCCCCAGCATTTT
CDR3aa: CASSAGLRGRGDQPQHF

v_gene: TRBV6-1
j_gene: TRBJ1-4
d_gene: .
abundance: few
CDR3nt: TGTGCCAGCAGTGAAGCCGTCTCCGGGAAAAAACTGTTTTTT
CDR3aa: CASSEAVSGKKLFF

v_gene: TRBV7-2
j_gene: TRBJ2-3
d_gene: .
abundance: .
CDR3nt: TGTGCCAGCAGCCACCCCGGGATGGTAGATACGCGGTATTTT
CDR3aa: CASSHPGMVDTRYF

v_gene: TRBV6-1
j_gene: TRBJ2-3
d_gene: TRBD2
abundance: .
CDR3nt: TGTGCCAGCAGAGTAGCGGGGGTCAGAGATACGCAGTATTTT
CDR3aa: CASRVAGVRDTQYF